This TCR beta chain was identified during a study of blood T cell repertoires in COVID-19. Study in general: Donors in the United States, Italy and Spain gave samples during acute or convalescent COVID-19. The analysed material was cDNA or gDNA that came from T cells, B-cell-depleted T cells, or PBMCs.

Per the original data handling: Estimation of nucleated cell counts relied on the amplification of reference gene primers. The assay was immunoSEQ multiplex PCR, and TCRdb's table has in-frame clones only and misses some. The V and J calls and the clone size are those of that table, but D and trimming were determined from the DNA. The sample includes 180,000 or so clones, around 87% of them seen just once. The CDR3 has 18 residues. The germline V gene encodes CDR1 LNHDA and CDR2 SQIVND (reference sequence). Trimming took 8 bases from V and 0 from J; bases not matched to a gene: 14. This clone was seen only a few times.

The receptor was isolated from a man younger than 30 with acute or convalescent COVID-19. Sample: peripheral blood. V and J are TRBV19 and TRBJ1-5; 9 positions agree with TRBD1. CDR3 in amino acids: CASAPGTGSPGSNQPQHF. The CDR3 DNA sequence: TGTGCCAGTGCCCCCGGGACAGGGTCTCCAGGTAGCAATCAGCCCCAGCATTTT.